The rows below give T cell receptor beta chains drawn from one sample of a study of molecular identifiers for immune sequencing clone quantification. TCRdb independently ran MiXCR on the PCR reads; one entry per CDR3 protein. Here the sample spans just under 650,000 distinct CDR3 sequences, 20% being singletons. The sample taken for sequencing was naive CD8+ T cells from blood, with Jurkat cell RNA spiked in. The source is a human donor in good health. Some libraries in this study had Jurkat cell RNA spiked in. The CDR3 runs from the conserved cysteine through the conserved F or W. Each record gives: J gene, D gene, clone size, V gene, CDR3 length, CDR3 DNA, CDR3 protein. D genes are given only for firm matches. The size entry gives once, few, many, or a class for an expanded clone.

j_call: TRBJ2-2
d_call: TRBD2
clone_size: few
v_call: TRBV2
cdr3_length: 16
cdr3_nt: TGTGCCAGCAGGAAAGAGACTAGCGGGAGTAAGGAGGAGCTGTTTTTT
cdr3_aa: CASRKETSGSKEELFF

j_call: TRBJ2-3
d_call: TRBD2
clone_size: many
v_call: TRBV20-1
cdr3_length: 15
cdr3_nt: TGCAGTGCAGGCCAGCGGGGGGCCCTCACAGATACGCAGTATTTT
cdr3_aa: CSAGQRGALTDTQYF

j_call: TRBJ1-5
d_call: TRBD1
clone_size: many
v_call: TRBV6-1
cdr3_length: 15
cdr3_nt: TGTGCCAGCACTAGCTGGACAGGGACTAATCAGCCCCAGCATTTT
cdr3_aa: CASTSWTGTNQPQHF

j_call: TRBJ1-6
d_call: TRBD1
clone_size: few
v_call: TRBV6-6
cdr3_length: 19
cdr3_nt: TGTGCCAGCAGGCCACGGGGGACAGGGATGGGAGGGAGCAATTCACCCCTCCACTTT
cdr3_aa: CASRPRGTGMGGSNSPLHF

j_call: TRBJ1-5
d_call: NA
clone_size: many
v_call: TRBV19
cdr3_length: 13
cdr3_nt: TGTGCCAGTAGTATGGGAACAGGTTGGTCCCAGCATTTT
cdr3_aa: CASSMGTGWSQHF

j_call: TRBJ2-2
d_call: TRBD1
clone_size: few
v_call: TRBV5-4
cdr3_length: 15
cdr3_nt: TGTGCCAGCAGCTTCGGGACAGGGAACACCGGGGAGCTGTTTTTT
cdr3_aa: CASSFGTGNTGELFF

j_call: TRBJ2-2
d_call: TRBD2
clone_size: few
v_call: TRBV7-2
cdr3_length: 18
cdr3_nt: TGTGCCAGCAGCTTAGCGGTGACTAGCGGAGATAACACCGGGGAGCTGTTTTTT
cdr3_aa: CASSLAVTSGDNTGELFF

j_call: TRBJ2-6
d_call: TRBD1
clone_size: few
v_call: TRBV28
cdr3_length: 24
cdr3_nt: TGTGCCAGCAGTCCCCCGGGACAGGGGGTCTATGGGGTGTTCGCGGAGACTGGGGCCAACGTCCTGACTTTC
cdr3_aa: CASSPPGQGVYGVFAETGANVLTF

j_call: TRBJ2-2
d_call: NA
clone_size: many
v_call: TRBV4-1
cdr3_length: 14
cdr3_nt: TGCGCCAGCAGCCTCCAGAAGGGCGGCGGGGAGCTGTTTTTT
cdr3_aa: CASSLQKGGGELFF

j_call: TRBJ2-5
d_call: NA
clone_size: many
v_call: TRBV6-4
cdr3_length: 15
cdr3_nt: TGTGCCAGCAGTGAGGACTGCGCGGGTTTAGAGACCCAGTACTTC
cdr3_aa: CASSEDCAGLETQYF

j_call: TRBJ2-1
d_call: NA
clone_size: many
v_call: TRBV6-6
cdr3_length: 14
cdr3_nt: TGTGCCAGCAGTTACTCGGACGGCGGTAATGAGCAGTTCTTC
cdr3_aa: CASSYSDGGNEQFF

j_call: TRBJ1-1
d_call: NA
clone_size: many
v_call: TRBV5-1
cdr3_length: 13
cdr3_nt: TGCGCCAGCAGCTCCCACCGGGAGAACGAAGCTTTCTTT
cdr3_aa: CASSSHRENEAFF

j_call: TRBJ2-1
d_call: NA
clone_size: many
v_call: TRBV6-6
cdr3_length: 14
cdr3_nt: TGTGCCAGCAGTTTCGTTTCCAGCTCGGATGAGCAGTTCTTC
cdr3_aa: CASSFVSSSDEQFF